The 24 T cell receptor beta chains in this list originate from one sample, sequenced in a study of blood T cell repertoires in COVID-19. The repertoire was sequenced with immunoSEQ multiplex PCR; TCRdb's copy has only in-frame clones and lacks some. The sample lists 380,000 or so clones; roughly 90% were seen once. The specimen was PBMCs or T cells enriched from blood (not recorded which). All receptors derive from a middle-aged woman with acute COVID-19.

The genes are TRBV19 and TRBJ1-4, with a weak D call TRBD1 (6 bases). With 5 bases removed from V and 7 bases from J, the gap between germline ends came to 17 bases. The CDR3 totals 15 residues. Germline V gives CDR1 LNHDA, CDR2 SQIVND (reference sequence). CDR3 coding DNA: TGTGCCAGTAGTGAGGGGACATCGACTGGTGAAAAACTGTTTTTT. Its translation is CASSEGTSTGEKLFF.

This sequence joins TRBV6-5 and TRBJ1-6, with D perhaps TRBD1 (5 bases). With 11 bases removed from V and 7 bases from J, the gap between germline ends came to 21 bases. The CDR3 is 15 residues long. Germline CDR1 MNHEY, CDR2 SVGAGI. Written as DNA, the CDR3 is TGTGCCTCGACCCCAACGCAGGGCCGGAATTCACCCCTCCACTTT. Its protein product is CASTPTQGRNSPLHF.

This chain uses TRBV7-6 with TRBJ2-2; TRBD2 agrees at 7 bases. This CDR3 is built from 15 residues. CDR1 and CDR2 (germline): SGHVS, FNYEAQ. V lost 5 bases and J lost 6; bases outside the gene matches: 9. In DNA, the CDR3 is TGTGCCAGCAGCCGAAATCGGGGGGATCCCGGGGAGCTGTTTTTT. Protein: CASSRNRGDPGELFF.

The chain joins TRBV5-1 to TRBJ1-3; possibly TRBD1 for D (6 bases). The V and J ends lost 4 bases and 6 bases respectively, with 14 bases between them. Germline CDR1 SGHRS, CDR2 YFSETQ. The length of the CDR3 is 14 residues. This chain's CDR3 is CASSPTGQENTIYF. CDR3 sequence (DNA): TGCGCCAGCAGCCCCACAGGGCAGGAAAACACCATATATTTT.

The gene calls are TRBV6-5 and TRBJ1-5; D is undetermined. V gave up 6 bases and J gave up 3 bases, with 15 bases separating them. Germline lookup yields CDR1 MNHEY and CDR2 SVGAGI. This CDR3 region has 15 residues. The chain's CDR3 is CASRVSRGNNQPQHF. CDR3 DNA sequence: TGTGCCAGCAGAGTATCCCGGGGTAACAATCAGCCCCAGCATTTT.

CDR3 residues: CASSLDLNTGELFF. The CDR3 region has the DNA TGCGCCAGCAGCTTGGATCTAAACACCGGGGAGCTGTTTTTT. The V gene is TRBV5-1, the J gene TRBJ2-2; D remains ambiguous. CDR1 is SGHRS, CDR2 YFSETQ, per germline. Trimming took off 0 bases at V and 2 bases at J, with 5 bases between the two ends. The CDR3 length is 14 residues.

This chain joins TRBV21-1 and TRBJ2-3; TRBD1, as called in the table, went unchecked against the DNA. TRBV21-1 represents a pseudogene. The CDR3 runs to 16 residues. The CDR3 nucleotides read TGTGCCAGCAGCAAAGGAGCCGGACAGGTCACAGATACGCAGTATTTT. Its protein is CASSKGAGQVTDTQYF.

The rearrangement uses TRBV3-1 (or the pseudogene TRBV3-2) and TRBJ1-2, with 9 nucleotides matching TRBD1. V lost 0 bases to trimming and J lost 2 bases; unmatched junction nucleotides: 1. CDR1 LGHDT and CDR2 YNNKEL come from the germline V gene (reference sequence). The CDR3 length is 15 residues. The CDR3 region has the DNA TGTGCCAGCAGCCAAGATGGGACAGGGAACTATGGCTACACCTTC. This codes for CASSQDGTGNYGYTF.

V and J are TRBV6-5 and TRBJ1-5, with 8 bases lining up with TRBD1. V gave up 5 bases and J gave up 5 bases; unmatched junction bases: 5. This CDR3 is 14 amino acids long. Germline V lookup: CDR1 MNHEY, CDR2 SVGAGI. CDR3 nucleotides: TGTGCCAGCAGTAGGACAGGGATAGATCAGCCCCAGCATTTT. Protein: CASSRTGIDQPQHF.

The J gene is TRBJ2-2, the V gene TRBV4-2; TRBD2 agrees at 11 bases. The V gene end was trimmed by 0 bases and the J gene end by 6 bases; junction bases not matched to a gene: 6. The CDR3 covers 17 residues. The germline CDR1 and CDR2 sequences are LGHNA and YNFKEQ. The CDR3 region is CASSQEIAGGRSGELFF. The CDR3 coding sequence is TGTGCCAGCAGCCAAGAAATAGCGGGGGGGCGATCCGGGGAGCTGTTTTTT.

On this clone itself: The sample carries other DNA sequences with the same CDR3. This chain links TRBV6-5 with TRBJ2-7; TRBD1 aligns across 9 bases. CDR1 MNHEY and CDR2 SVGAGI come from the germline V gene. Losses at the gene ends were 6 bases for V and 4 bases for J; bases not matched to a gene: 7. The CDR3 is made up of 14 amino acids. The CDR3 DNA reads TGTGCCAGCAGATCCGGGACAGGGATTTACGAGCAGTACTTC. This encodes CASRSGTGIYEQYF.

The V and J genes are TRBV9 and TRBJ1-2; 8 nucleotides align to TRBD1. This CDR3 has 14 amino acids. V lost 3 bases and J lost 6; bases outside the gene matches: 7. The germline V gene encodes CDR1 SGDLS and CDR2 YYNGEE. The CDR3 DNA reads TGTGCCAGCAGCGGACAGACAGGGGCCCATGGCTACACCTTC. Protein product: CASSGQTGAHGYTF.

The chain carries TRBV2 and TRBJ1-1; 7 bases agree with TRBD1. The germline V gene has CDR1 SNHLY and CDR2 FYNNEI. Losses at the gene ends were 4 bases for V and 6 bases for J; bases not matched to a gene: 5. This CDR3 is built from 13 residues. The CDR3 sequence is CASSGQGGPEAFF. The CDR3 coding sequence is TGTGCCAGCAGTGGACAGGGAGGTCCTGAAGCTTTCTTT.

This chain connects TRBV7-8 to TRBJ1-1; TRBD1 is a possible D gene (6 bases). V shed 5 bases and J shed 4 bases, with 17 bases lying between them. Germline V CDR1 and CDR2: SGHVS, FQNEAQ. The CDR3 contains 15 residues. The DNA of the CDR3 is TGTGCCAGCAGCGAAACCGCAGGGGTTTTCACTGAAGCTTTCTTT. Its protein product is CASSETAGVFTEAFF.

This chain links TRBV21-1 with TRBJ1-5. TRBV21-1 is recorded as a pseudogene. This CDR3 contains 14 residues. The CDR3 bases are TGTGCCAGCACCCAACCCGCCCGGAATCAGCCCCAGCATTTT. It yields the protein CASTQPARNQPQHF.

The chain employs TRBV27 and TRBJ2-2; no definite D call. Germline CDR1 and CDR2: MNHEY and SMNVEV (reference sequence). The V gene lost 6 bases and the J gene lost 9 bases, with 20 bases spanning the gap. This CDR3 region has 15 residues. CDR3 DNA sequence: TGTGCCAGCAGCCCTTACCGAGACTCCGTCAGGGAGCTGTTTTTT. This gives the protein CASSPYRDSVRELFF.

The V gene is TRBV24-1, the J gene TRBJ2-5, with TRBD1 matching 12 bases. The CDR3 has 15 amino acids. Looked up from germline, CDR1 is KGHDR and CDR2 is SFDVKD. V gave up 9 bases and J gave up 3 bases; unmatched junction bases: 7. The CDR3 reads CATGGTGGAEETQYF. CDR3 DNA: TGTGCCACCGGGGGGACAGGGGGCGCGGAAGAGACCCAGTACTTC.

The rearrangement links TRBV6-5 to TRBJ1-1; TRBD1 agrees at 11 bases. CDR3 length: 15 residues. J gave up 2 bases and V 5 bases, and 4 bases lay outside the gene matches. Germline V gene data show CDR1 as MNHEY and CDR2 as SVGAGI. The CDR3, as DNA: TGTGCCAGCAGTCCACGGACAGGGGGCAACACTGAAGCTTTCTTT. It encodes CASSPRTGGNTEAFF.

This chain connects TRBV6-5 to TRBJ1-2; D perhaps matches TRBD1 (5 bases). Germline loops: CDR1 MNHEY, CDR2 SVGAGI. Trimming pared 2 bases from V and 8 bases from J, leaving 15 bases between. The CDR3 runs 14 residues. CDR3 DNA: TGTGCCAGCAGTTACGGACAAACTATCGCGGGCTACACCTTC. It yields the protein CASSYGQTIAGYTF.

V gene TRBV7-2 combines with J gene TRBJ2-3; maybe TRBD2 (5 bases). The CDR3 spans 14 residues. The germline CDR1 and CDR2 sequences are SGHTA and FQGNSA. V lost 3 bases and J lost 5, with 12 bases in between. CDR3 sequence reads: CASSFRLGGDTQYF. CDR3 DNA: TGTGCCAGCAGCTTTCGGCTAGGAGGAGATACGCAGTATTTT. Full variable domain (outside the CDR3, taken from reference TRBV7-2 and TRBJ2-3): GAGVSQSPSNKVTEKGKDVELRCDPISGHTALYWYRQSLGQGLEFLIYFQGNSAPDKSGLPSDRFSAERTGGSVSTLTIQRTQQEDSAVYLCASSFRLGGDTQYFGPGTRLTVL.

This chain joins TRBV29-1 and TRBJ1-2; 10 bases agree with TRBD1. Per germline, CDR1 SQVTM and CDR2 ANQGSEA. After removal of 6 bases from V and 7 bases from J, the junction contained 5 bases not matched to a gene. CDR3 length: 12 amino acids. The CDR3 region is CSVGTGVGGYTF. CDR3 in DNA: TGCAGCGTCGGGACAGGGGTAGGTGGCTACACCTTC.

The chain has TRBV7-6 and TRBJ2-3; the D gene is possibly TRBD2 (6 bases). CDR1 is SGHVS and CDR2 is FNYEAQ in the germline V gene. V shed 6 bases and J shed 3 bases, with 19 bases lying between them. CDR3 length: 16 residues. CDR3 sequence: CASSPRPGGTTDTQYF. Here the CDR3 DNA reads TGTGCCAGCAGTCCGCGGCCAGGTGGGACTACAGATACGCAGTATTTT.

The chain combines TRBV3-1 (or the pseudogene TRBV3-2) with TRBJ1-2, with D hard to call. The V gene's germline CDR1 is LGHDT and CDR2 YNNKEL (reference sequence). With 3 bases removed from V and 4 bases from J, the gap between germline ends came to 15 bases. The CDR3 length is 15 residues. CDR3 loop: CASSHAARVAYGYTF. CDR3 nucleotides: TGTGCCAGCAGCCACGCCGCCCGGGTTGCCTATGGCTACACCTTC.

The V gene is TRBV6-1, the J gene TRBJ2-7; 8 bases are a match to TRBD1. The CDR3 length is 15 residues. The V segment lost 3 bases and the J segment 4 bases; nucleotides outside the gene matches: 8. Germline V gives CDR1 MNHNS, CDR2 SASEGT. CDR3 residues: CASSDPGQVFYEQYF. CDR3 nucleotides: TGTGCCAGCAGTGACCCGGGACAGGTGTTTTACGAGCAGTACTTC.